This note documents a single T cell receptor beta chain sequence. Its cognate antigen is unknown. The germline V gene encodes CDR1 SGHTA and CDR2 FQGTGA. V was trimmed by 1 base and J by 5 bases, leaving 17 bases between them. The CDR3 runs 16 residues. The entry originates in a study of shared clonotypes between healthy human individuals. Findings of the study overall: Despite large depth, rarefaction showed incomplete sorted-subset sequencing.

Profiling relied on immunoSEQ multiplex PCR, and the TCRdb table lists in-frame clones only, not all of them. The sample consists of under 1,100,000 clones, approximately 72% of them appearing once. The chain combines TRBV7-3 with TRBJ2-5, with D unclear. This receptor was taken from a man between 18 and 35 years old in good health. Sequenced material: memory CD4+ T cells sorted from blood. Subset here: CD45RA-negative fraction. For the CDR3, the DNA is TGTGCCAGCAGCTTAAAAGCTTCTGCGTTTAGGGAGACCCAGTACTTC. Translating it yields CASSLKASAFRETQYF.